This TCR beta chain was captured by sequencing in a study of cytomegalovirus exposure and HLA in healthy donors. Study overall: Assignment to the Caucasian-associated ancestry cluster applied to more than 75% of the approximately 390 genotyped donors.

Findings and caveats of the study: It was around 160 TCR beta chains that were listed as cytomegalovirus-associated. Accurate HLA-A and HLA-B prediction from TCR beta sequences was reported for most subjects. A prior analysis recorded that most TCR beta V segments were productive about 87% or about 30% of the time.

Points on this clone: Its antigen is unidentified.

Trimming took off 3 bases at V and 6 bases at J, with 18 bases between the two ends. Germline CDR1 is SGDLS and CDR2 is YYNGEE. The CDR3 is 15 amino acids. PCR employed 60 Vbeta and 13 Jbeta primers. Profiling relied on immunoSEQ multiplex PCR, and the TCRdb table lists in-frame clones only, not all of them. There are around 99,000 clones in the sample; 70% to 80% occur only once, and roughly 2.3% lies in the top ten. This clonotype was sampled from a man between 18 and 35 years old in good health and CMV-seronegative. Material: PBMCs. V usage is TRBV9 and J usage is TRBJ1-1, with D perhaps matching TRBD1 (5 bases). The CDR3 region is CASSAVGVGPPEAFF. The CDR3 DNA is TGTGCCAGCAGCGCCGTAGGTGTGGGGCCCCCTGAAGCTTTCTTT.